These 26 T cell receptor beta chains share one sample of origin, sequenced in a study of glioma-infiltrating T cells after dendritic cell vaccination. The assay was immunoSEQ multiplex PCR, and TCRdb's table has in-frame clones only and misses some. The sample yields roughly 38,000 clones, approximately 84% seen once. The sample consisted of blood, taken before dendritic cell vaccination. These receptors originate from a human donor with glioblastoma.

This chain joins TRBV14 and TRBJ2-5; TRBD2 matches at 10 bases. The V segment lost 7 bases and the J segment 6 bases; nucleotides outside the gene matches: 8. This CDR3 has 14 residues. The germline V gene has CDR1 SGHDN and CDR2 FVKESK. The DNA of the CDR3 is TGTGCCAGCACCTCGAGCGGGGGGGGAAAGACCCAGTACTTC. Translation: CASTSSGGGKTQYF.

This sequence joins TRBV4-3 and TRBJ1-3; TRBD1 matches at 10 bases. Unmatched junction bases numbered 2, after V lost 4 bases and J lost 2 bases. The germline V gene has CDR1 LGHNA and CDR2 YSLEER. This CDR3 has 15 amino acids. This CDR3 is CASSLGTGAGNTIYF. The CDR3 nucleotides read TGCGCCAGCAGCCTAGGGACAGGGGCTGGAAACACCATATATTTT.

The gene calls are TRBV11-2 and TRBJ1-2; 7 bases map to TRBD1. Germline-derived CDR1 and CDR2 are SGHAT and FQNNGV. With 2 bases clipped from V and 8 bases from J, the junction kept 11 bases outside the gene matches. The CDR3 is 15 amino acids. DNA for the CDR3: TGTGCCAGCAGCTTAAAGTACGGACAGGAAATCGGCTACACCTTC. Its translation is CASSLKYGQEIGYTF. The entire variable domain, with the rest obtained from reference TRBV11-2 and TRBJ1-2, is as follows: EAGVAQSPRYKIIEKRQSVAFWCNPISGHATLYWYQQILGQGPKLLIQFQNNGVVDDSQLPKDRFSAERLKGVDSTLKIQPAKLEDSAVYLCASSLKYGQEIGYTFGSGTRLTVV.

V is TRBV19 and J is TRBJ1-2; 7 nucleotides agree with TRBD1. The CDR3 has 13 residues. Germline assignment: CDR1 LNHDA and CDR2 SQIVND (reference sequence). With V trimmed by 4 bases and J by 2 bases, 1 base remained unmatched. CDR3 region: CASSTGQNYGYTF. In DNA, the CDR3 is TGTGCCAGTAGTACGGGACAGAACTATGGCTACACCTTC.

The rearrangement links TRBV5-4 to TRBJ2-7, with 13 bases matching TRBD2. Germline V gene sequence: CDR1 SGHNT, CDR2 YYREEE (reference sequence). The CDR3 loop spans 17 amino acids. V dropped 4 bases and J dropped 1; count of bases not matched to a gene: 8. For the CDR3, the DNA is TGTGCCAGCAGCGAGGGACTAGCGGGGTTATTGTCCTACGAGCAGTACTTC. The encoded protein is CASSEGLAGLLSYEQYF. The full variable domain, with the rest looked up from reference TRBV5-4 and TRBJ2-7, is ETGVTQSPTHLIKTRGQQVTLRCSSQSGHNTVSWYQQALGQGPQFIFQYYREEENGRGNFPPRFSGLQFPNYSSELNVNALELDDSALYLCASSEGLAGLLSYEQYFGPGTRLTVT.

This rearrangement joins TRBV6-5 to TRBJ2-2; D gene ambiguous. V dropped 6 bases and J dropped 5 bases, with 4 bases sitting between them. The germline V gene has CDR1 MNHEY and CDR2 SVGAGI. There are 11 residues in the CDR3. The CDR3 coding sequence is TGTGCCAGCAGCAGGACCGGGGAGCTGTTTTTT. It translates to CASSRTGELFF.

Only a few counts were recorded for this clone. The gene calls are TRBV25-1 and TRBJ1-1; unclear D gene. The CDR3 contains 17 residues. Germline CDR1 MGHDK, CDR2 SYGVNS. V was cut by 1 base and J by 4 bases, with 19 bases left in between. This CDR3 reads CASSEFVEGSFGTEAFF. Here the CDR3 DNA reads TGTGCCAGCAGTGAATTTGTGGAGGGATCCTTCGGCACTGAAGCTTTCTTT.

In DNA, the CDR3 is TGTGCCGTGGCGGGCCCCTATAATTCACCCCTCCACTTT. Protein product: CAVAGPYNSPLHF. This chain joins TRBV30 and TRBJ1-6; D ambiguous. V shed 8 bases and J shed 2 bases, with 10 bases lying between them. The CDR3 loop spans 13 amino acids. Germline lookup yields CDR1 GTSNPN and CDR2 SVGIG (reference sequence).

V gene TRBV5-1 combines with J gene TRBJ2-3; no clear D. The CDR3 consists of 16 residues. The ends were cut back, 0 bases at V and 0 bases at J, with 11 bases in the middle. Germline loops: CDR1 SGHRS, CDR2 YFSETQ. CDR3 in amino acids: CASSLEGVASTDTQYF. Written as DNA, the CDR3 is TGCGCCAGCAGCTTGGAAGGAGTAGCTAGCACAGATACGCAGTATTTT.

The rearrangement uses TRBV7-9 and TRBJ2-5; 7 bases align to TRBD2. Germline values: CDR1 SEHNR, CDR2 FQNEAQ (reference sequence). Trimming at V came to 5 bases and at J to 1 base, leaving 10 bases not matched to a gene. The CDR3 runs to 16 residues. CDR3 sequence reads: CASSTTPPGGQETQYF. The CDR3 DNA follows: TGTGCCAGCAGCACCACACCCCCGGGGGGCCAAGAGACCCAGTACTTC.

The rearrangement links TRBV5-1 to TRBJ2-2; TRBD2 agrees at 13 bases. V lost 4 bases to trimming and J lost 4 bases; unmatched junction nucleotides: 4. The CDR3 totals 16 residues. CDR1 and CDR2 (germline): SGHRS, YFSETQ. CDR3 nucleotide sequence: TGCGCCAGCAGCCTAGGACTAGCGGGAGCCACCGGGGAGCTGTTTTTT. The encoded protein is CASSLGLAGATGELFF.

The CDR3 region is CASSLASGGNTGELFF. In DNA, the CDR3 is TGCGCCAGCAGCTTGGCCAGCGGGGGAAACACCGGGGAGCTGTTTTTT. This chain connects TRBV5-1 to TRBJ2-2, with 8 positions matching TRBD2. CDR1 SGHRS and CDR2 YFSETQ come from the germline V gene. The V gene end was trimmed by 0 bases and the J gene end by 2 bases; junction bases not matched to a gene: 3. This CDR3 comprises 16 residues.

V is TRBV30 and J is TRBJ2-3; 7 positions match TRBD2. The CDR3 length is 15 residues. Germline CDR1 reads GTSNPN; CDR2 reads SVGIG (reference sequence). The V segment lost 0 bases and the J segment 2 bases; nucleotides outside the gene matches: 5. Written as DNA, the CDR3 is TGTGCCTGGAGTGTCTTGCGGGGGTACACAGATACGCAGTATTTT. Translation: CAWSVLRGYTDTQYF.

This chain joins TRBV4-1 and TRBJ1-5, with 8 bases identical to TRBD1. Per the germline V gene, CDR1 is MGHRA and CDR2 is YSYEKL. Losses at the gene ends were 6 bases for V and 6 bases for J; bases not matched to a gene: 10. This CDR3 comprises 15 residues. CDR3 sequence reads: CASSQTQGAFQPQHF. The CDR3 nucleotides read TGCGCCAGCAGTCAGACCCAGGGGGCTTTTCAGCCCCAGCATTTT.

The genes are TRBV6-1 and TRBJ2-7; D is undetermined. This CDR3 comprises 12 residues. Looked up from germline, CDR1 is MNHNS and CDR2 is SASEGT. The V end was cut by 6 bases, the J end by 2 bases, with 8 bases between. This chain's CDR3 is CASRTGTYEQYF. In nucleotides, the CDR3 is TGTGCCAGCAGAACTGGTACCTACGAGCAGTACTTC.

For the CDR3, the DNA is TGTGCAAGTCGCTCGACGCCCGGGACTAGCGTGTACAATGAGCAGTTCTTC. Translation gives CASRSTPGTSVYNEQFF. This rearrangement joins TRBV12-2 to TRBJ2-1; the D segment call TRBD2 is taken from the table without a DNA check. TRBV12-2 constitutes a pseudogene. This CDR3 is 17 amino acids long.

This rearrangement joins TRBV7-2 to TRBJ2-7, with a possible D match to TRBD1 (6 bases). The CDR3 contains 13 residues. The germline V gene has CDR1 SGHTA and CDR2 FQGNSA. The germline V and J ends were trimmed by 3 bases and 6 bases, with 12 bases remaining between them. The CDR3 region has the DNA TGTGCCAGCAGCTTTAGCGAGGGGGTCGAGCAGTACTTC. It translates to CASSFSEGVEQYF.

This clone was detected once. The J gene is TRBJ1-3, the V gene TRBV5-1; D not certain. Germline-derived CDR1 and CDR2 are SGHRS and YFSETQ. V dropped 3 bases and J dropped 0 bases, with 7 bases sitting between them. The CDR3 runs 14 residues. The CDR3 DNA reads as TGCGCCAGCAGCTGGGCTGACTCTGGAAACACCATATATTTT. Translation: CASSWADSGNTIYF. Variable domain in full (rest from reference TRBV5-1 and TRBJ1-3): KAGVTQTPRYLIKTRGQQVTLSCSPISGHRSVSWYQQTPGQGLQFLFEYFSETQRNKGNFPGRFSGRQFSNSRSEMNVSTLELGDSALYLCASSWADSGNTIYFGEGSWLTVV.

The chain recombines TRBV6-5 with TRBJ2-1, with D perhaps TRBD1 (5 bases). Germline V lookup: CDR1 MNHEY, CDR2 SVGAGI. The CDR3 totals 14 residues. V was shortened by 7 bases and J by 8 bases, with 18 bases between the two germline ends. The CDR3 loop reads CASTPLQGWDEQFF. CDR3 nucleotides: TGTGCCAGCACCCCCCTGCAGGGCTGGGATGAGCAGTTCTTC.

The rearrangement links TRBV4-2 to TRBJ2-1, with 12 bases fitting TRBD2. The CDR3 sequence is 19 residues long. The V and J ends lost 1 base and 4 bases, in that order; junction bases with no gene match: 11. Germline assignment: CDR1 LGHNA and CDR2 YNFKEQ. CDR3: CASSQVGSPSGGAYNEQFF. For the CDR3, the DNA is TGTGCCAGCAGCCAAGTCGGGTCTCCTAGCGGGGGGGCTTACAATGAGCAGTTCTTC.

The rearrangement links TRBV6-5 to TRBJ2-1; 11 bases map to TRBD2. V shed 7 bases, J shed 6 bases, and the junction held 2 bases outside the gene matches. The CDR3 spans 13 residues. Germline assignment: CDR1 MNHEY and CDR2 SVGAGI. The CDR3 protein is CASMTSGINEQFF. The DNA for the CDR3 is TGTGCCAGCATGACTAGCGGGATCAATGAGCAGTTCTTC.

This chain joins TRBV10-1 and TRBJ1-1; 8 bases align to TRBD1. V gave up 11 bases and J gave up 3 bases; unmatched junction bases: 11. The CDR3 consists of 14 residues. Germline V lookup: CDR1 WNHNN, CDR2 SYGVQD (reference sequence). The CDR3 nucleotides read TGCGCCGGCCACAGGGGGGCGCCGGACACTGAAGCTTTCTTT. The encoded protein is CAGHRGAPDTEAFF.

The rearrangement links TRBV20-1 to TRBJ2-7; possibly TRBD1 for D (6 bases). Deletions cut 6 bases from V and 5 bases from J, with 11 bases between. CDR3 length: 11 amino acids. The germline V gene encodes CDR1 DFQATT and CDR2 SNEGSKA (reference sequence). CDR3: CSASRTDEQYF. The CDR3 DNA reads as TGCAGTGCAAGTAGGACAGACGAGCAGTACTTC.

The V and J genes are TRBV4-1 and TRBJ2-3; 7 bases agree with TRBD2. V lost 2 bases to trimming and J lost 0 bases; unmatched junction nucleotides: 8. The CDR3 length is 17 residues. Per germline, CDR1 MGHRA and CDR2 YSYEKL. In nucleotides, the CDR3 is TGCGCCAGCAGCCAAATAAGAGCGGGGATTAGCACAGATACGCAGTATTTT. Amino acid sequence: CASSQIRAGISTDTQYF.

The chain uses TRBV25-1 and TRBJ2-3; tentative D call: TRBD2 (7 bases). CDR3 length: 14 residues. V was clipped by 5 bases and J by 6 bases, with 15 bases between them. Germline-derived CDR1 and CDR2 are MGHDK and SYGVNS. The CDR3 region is CASSRGGATDTQYF. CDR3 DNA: TGTGCCAGCAGTAGGGGGGGGGCTACGGATACGCAGTATTTT.

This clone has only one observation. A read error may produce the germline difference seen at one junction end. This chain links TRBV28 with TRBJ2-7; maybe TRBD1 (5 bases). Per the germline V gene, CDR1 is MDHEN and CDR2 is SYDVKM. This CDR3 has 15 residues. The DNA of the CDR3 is TGTGCCAGCATACCCTTCGGCAGGGCGGTGGACGAGCAGTACTTT. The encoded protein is CASIPFGRAVDEQYF.